The T cell receptor (beta chain) under discussion was sequenced for a study of control samples from healthy donors and cancer patients (dated by TCRdb to the early 2020s). The protocol used for the library was the immunoSEQ multiplex PCR assay. Imported from immuneACCESS, the table was reduced by TCRdb to in-frame sequences with V and J called. These copies leave out some clones; in studies compared against another copy, an unresolved V gene accounts for under half, and the cause of the remainder is not known. The sample yields roughly 59,000 clones; more than 90% were counted once. 1.7% of the sample rests with the top ten. Trimming costs V 5 bases and J 6 bases, and their ends lie 10 bases apart. Inclusive of the bounding cysteine and phenylalanine, the CDR3 is 13 residues long. Just the 39-base CDR3 DNA is kept, in frame starting at base 1. Taken from the germline V gene (reference sequence), the CDR1 and CDR2 loops are MNHEY and SMNVEV.

This clone is a singleton in its sample. What this receptor recognizes is not known. Base qualities are not provided; no much larger clone lies one nucleotide away. In this chain, TRBV27 is recombined with TRBJ2-2; the D region possibly corresponds to TRBD2 (5 bases align). Sequenced material: PBMCs. This TCR was recovered from a man aged 40-50 years with colorectal cancer. The DNA sequence follows: TGTGCCAGCAGTCGACTGGGAGCCGGGGAGCTGTTTTTT. It specifies CASSRLGAGELFF.